This T cell receptor (beta chain) was captured in a study of beta chain features in type 1 diabetes. Regarding this clone: The antigen remains unidentified.

Each of the sorted populations had a purity greater than 95%. Findings and limits, study-wide: Across all four CD4+ subsets, people with type 1 diabetes showed modestly shorter TCRB CDR3s.

Expressed TCRB transcripts were sequenced after all isolated RNA was converted to cDNA. Some clones are missing from TCRdb's copy, which holds only in-frame ones; the method was immunoSEQ multiplex PCR. The data show about 640,000 clones, with around 12% seen just once and about 0.11% held by the top ten. This TCR was sampled from a young man with type 1 diabetes. The source material was naive CD4+ T cells from blood.

The CDR3 region has the DNA TGTGCCAGCAGGGGGACAGGGTCCTACGAGCAGTACTTC. Encoded protein: CASRGTGSYEQYF. The rearrangement uses TRBV28 and TRBJ2-7, with 9 nucleotides matching TRBD1. Germline V CDR1 and CDR2: MDHEN, SYDVKM. The CDR3 is 13 amino acids. Losses at the gene ends were 6 bases for V and 1 base for J; bases not matched to a gene: 1.